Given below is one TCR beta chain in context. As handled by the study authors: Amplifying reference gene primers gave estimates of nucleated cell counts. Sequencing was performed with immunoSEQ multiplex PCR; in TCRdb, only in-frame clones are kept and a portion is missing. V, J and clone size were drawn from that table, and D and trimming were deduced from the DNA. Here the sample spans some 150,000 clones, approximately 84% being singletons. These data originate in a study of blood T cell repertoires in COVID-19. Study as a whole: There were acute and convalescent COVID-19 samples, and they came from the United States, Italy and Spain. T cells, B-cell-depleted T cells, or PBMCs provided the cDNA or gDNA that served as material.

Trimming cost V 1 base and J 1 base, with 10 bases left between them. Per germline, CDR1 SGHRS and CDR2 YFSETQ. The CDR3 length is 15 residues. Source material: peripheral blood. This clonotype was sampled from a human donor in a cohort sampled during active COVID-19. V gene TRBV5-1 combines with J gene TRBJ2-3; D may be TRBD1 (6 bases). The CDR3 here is CASSLTRGGTDTQYF. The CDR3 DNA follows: TGCGCCAGCAGCTTGACCAGGGGTGGCACAGATACGCAGTATTTT.